The text below deals with one T cell receptor (beta chain). Its antigen is as yet unknown. The data are from a study of cytomegalovirus exposure and HLA in healthy donors. Study summary: From donors who were HLA-typed, an early data release held around 80 million unique TCRs.

Primers included in the PCR were 60 Vbeta and 13 Jbeta primers. Sequencing was performed with immunoSEQ multiplex PCR; in TCRdb, only in-frame clones are kept and a portion is missing. The table lists around 80,000 clones, approximately 69% of them singletons, with roughly 9% in the top ten. Trimming shortened V by 8 bases and J by 4 bases, and 14 bases separated the two germline ends. CDR1 and CDR2 from the germline V gene are MNHEY and SVGAGI. This CDR3 is built from 13 residues. Findings and limits, study-wide: Listed as cytomegalovirus-associated were about 160 TCR beta chains. Three CMV-associated chains were confirmed in vitro to be specific for CMV antigens.

The sample was PBMCs. The chain combines TRBV6-5 with TRBJ1-2; D is unresolved. The receptor was derived from a man aged 35-49 years in good health and CMV-seropositive. CDR3 sequence (DNA): TGTGCCAGCCGTCTTGGCACGGGCTATGGCTACACCTTC. Protein product: CASRLGTGYGYTF.